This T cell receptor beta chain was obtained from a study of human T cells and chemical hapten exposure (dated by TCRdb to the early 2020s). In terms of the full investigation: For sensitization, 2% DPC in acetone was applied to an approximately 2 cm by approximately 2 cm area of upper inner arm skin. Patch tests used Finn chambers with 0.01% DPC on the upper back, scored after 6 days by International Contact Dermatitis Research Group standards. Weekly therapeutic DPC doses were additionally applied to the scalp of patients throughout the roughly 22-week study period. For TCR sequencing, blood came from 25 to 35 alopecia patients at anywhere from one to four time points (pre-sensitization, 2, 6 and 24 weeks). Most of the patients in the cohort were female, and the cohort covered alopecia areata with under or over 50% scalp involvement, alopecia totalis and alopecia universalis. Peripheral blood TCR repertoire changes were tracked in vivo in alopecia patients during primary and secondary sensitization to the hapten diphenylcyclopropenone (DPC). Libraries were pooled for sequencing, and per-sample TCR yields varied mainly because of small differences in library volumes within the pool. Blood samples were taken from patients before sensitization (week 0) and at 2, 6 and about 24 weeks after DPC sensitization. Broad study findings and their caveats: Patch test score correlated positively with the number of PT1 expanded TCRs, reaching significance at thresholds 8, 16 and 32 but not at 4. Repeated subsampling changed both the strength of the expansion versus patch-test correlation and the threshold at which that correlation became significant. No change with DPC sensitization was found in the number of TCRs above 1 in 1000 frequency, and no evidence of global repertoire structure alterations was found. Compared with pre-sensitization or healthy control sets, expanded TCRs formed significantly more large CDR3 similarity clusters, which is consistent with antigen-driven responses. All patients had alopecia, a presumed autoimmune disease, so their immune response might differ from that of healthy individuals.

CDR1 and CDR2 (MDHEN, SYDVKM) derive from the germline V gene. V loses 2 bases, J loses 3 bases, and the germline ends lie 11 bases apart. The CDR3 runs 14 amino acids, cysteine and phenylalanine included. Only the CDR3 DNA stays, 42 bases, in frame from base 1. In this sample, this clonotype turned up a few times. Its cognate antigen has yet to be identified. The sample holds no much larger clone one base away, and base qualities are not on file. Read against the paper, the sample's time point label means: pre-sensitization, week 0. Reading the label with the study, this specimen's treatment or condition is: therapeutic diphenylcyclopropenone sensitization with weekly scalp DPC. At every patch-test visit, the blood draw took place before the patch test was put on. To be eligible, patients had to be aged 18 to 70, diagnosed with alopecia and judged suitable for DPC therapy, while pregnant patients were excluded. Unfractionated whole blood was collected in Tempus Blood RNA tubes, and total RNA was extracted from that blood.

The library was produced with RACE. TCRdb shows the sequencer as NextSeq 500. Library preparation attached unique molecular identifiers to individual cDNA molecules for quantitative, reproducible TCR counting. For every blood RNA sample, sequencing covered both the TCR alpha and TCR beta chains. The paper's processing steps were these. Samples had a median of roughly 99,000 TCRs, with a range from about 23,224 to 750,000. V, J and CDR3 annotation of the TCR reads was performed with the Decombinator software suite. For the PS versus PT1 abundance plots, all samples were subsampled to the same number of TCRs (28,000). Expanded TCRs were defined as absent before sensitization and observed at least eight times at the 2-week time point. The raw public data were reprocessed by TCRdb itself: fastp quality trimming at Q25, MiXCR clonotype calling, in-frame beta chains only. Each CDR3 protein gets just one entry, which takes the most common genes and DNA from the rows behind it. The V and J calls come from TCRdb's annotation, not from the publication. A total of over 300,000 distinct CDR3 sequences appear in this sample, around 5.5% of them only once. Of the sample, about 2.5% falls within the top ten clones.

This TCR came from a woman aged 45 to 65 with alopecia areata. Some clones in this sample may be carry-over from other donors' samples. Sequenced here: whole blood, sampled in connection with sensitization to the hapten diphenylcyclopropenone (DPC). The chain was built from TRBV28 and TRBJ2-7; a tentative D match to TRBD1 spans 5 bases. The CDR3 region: CASSLTGRVYEQYF. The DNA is TGTGCCAGCAGTTTAACGGGCAGGGTCTACGAGCAGTACTTC.